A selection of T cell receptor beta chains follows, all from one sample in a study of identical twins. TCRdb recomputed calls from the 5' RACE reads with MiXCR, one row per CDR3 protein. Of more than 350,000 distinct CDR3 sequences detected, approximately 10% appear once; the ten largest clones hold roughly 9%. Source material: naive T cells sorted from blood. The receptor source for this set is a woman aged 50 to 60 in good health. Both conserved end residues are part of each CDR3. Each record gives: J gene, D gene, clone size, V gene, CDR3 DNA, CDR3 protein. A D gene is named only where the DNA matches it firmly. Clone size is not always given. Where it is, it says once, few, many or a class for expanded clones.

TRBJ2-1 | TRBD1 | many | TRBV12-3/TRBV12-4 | TGTGCCAGCAACCCGGGACAGCGTCATGGGCAGTTCTTC | CASNPGQRHGQFF
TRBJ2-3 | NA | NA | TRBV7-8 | TGTGCCAGCAGCTCAGTGCCCAGGGGACGCACAGATACGCAGTATTTT | CASSSVPRGRTDTQYF
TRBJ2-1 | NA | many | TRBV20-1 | TGCAGTGTCCTCTTGGGGAATGAGCAGTTCTTC | CSVLLGNEQFF
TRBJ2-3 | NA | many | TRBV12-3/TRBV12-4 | TGTGCCAGCAGTCCTCACAACACAGATACGCAGTATTTT | CASSPHNTDTQYF
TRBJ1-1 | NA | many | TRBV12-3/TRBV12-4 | TGTGCCAGCAGTGAACTGGCTGGCGGGGGGCGGGCTTTCTTT | CASSELAGGGRAFF
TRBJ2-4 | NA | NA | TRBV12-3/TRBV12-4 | TGTGCCAGCAGTTTAAACGACATTCAGTACTTC | CASSLNDIQYF
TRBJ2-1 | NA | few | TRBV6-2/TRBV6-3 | TGTGCCAGCACCGAAACTAGTCCAAGGCACAATGAGCAGTTCTTC | CASTETSPRHNEQFF
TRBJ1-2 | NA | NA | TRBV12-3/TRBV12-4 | TGTGCCAGCAGACACCTATCTACAAACTATGGCTACACCTTC | CASRHLSTNYGYTF
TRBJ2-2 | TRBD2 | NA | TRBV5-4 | TGTGCCAGCAGCTTTCTTAGCGGGAGGAGGGCCGGGGAGCTGTTTTTT | CASSFLSGRRAGELFF
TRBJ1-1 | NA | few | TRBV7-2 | TGTGCCAGCAGCTTACAGGCAGGGGCTAACACTGAAGCTTTCTTT | CASSLQAGANTEAFF
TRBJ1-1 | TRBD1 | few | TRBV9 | TGTGCCAGCAGCCCGCGGGACAGGGGGCTAGGCGCTGAAGCTTTCTTT | CASSPRDRGLGAEAFF
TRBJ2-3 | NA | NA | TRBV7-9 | TGTGCCAGCAGTCTTGACATCCGACGGACAGATACGCAGTATTTT | CASSLDIRRTDTQYF
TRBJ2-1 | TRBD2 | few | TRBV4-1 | TGCGCCAGCAGCCAAAGATTAACTAGCGGGAGTAAAGGTAATGAGCAGTTCTTC | CASSQRLTSGSKGNEQFF
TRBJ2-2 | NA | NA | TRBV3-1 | TGTGCCAGCAGCCCACTTAGGACTGGCGGGGAGCTGTTTTTT | CASSPLRTGGELFF
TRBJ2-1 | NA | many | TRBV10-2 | TGCGCCAGCAGTGCTAATAACAATGAGCAGTTCTTC | CASSANNNEQFF
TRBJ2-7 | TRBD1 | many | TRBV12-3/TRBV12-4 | TGTGCCAGCAGTCGACAGGGTGGTACCTACGAGCAGTACTTC | CASSRQGGTYEQYF
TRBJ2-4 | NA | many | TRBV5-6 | TGTGCCAGCAGCCCGCCCTCGAGGGTCATTCAGTACTTC | CASSPPSRVIQYF
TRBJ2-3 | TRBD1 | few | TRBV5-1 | TGCGCCAGCAGCTTGGGACAGGGGGCGATCGATACGCAGTATTTT | CASSLGQGAIDTQYF